Shown below are 12 T cell receptor beta chains from a single sample sequenced in a study of blood T cells in healthy people across ages. Through a sample-barcoded 5' primer and a J-beta primer mix, a second PCR was run for about 6 to 12 cycles. Each CDR3 protein gets one entry after TCRdb re-called the 5' RACE reads with MiXCR. The sample has 250,000 to 300,000 distinct CDR3 sequences, roughly 26% seen once. Sequencing was carried out using blood. Source of these receptors: a woman aged 70 to 79 in good health.

Notes on this clonotype: Compared with germline, one end of the junction differs, possibly owing to a read error. The gene calls are TRBV15 and TRBJ2-5; a possible D gene is TRBD2 (5 bases). This CDR3 spans 10 amino acids. The germline V gene has CDR1 LNHNV and CDR2 YYDKDF (reference sequence). The CDR3 DNA is TGCGCCACCAGCGGCGAGACCCAGTACTTC. It yields the protein CATSGETQYF.

The J gene is TRBJ1-4, the V gene TRBV28; tentative D call: TRBD1 (6 bases). V was shortened by 3 bases and J by 1 base, with 12 bases between the two germline ends. The CDR3 covers 16 residues. Germline CDR1 MDHEN, CDR2 SYDVKM. DNA of the CDR3: TGTGCCAGCAGTTTTCCGGGGGCTGGAACTAATGAAAAACTGTTTTTT. It codes for CASSFPGAGTNEKLFF.

This clonotype was observed at least ten times. The rearrangement uses TRBV20-1 and TRBJ1-5; D not certain. The germline V gene encodes CDR1 DFQATT and CDR2 SNEGSKA (reference sequence). Trimming took 4 bases from V and 4 from J, leaving 14 bases between them. This CDR3 spans 14 amino acids. This CDR3 reads CSAISSLGNQPQHF. The DNA for the CDR3 is TGCAGTGCTATTAGCAGTTTAGGTAATCAGCCCCAGCATTTT.

This clonotype showed up just a few times. V gene TRBV12-3 or TRBV12-4 combines with J gene TRBJ2-5; TRBD2 aligns across 14 bases. The DNA end is more similar to TRBJ2-7, so the J call may be wrong. The CDR3 totals 15 residues. This CDR3 is CASSMGLAGVYEQYF. The CDR3 bases are TGTGCCAGCAGTATGGGACTAGCGGGAGTCTACGAGCAGTACTTC.

The V call is TRBV2, the J call TRBJ2-5, with 7 bases lining up with TRBD2. Germline V gene data show CDR1 as SNHLY and CDR2 as FYNNEI. There are 16 residues in the CDR3. V dropped 6 bases and J dropped 1; count of bases not matched to a gene: 11. The chain's CDR3 is CASRERAGRTQETQYF. CDR3 coding DNA: TGTGCCAGCAGAGAACGTGCCGGGAGGACCCAAGAGACCCAGTACTTC.

The chain joins TRBV6-2 or TRBV6-3 to TRBJ2-1; 12 nucleotides agree with TRBD2. CDR3 length: 14 amino acids. Germline V gives CDR1 MNHEY, CDR2 SVGEGT. This chain's CDR3 is CASFTGTSGNEQFF. DNA for the CDR3: TGTGCTTCCTTCACCGGGACTAGCGGGAATGAGCAGTTCTTC.

The chain has TRBV29-1 and TRBJ2-5; TRBD1 aligns across 7 bases. Germline V CDR1 and CDR2: SQVTM, ANQGSEA. The CDR3 totals 14 residues. V trimming: 1 base; J trimming: 2 bases; junction bases outside the gene matches: 4. CDR3 residues: CSVEVPGQQETQYF. DNA of the CDR3: TGCAGCGTTGAAGTTCCGGGACAGCAAGAGACCCAGTACTTC.

This clonotype was picked up many times. The J gene is TRBJ1-2, the V gene TRBV29-1; no definite D call. Germline V gives CDR1 SQVTM, CDR2 ANQGSEA. V lost 5 bases and J 0 bases, leaving 10 bases between the germline ends. The CDR3 totals 13 residues. CDR3 in DNA: TGCAGCGTTCGTGCTTTAGCTAACTATGGCTACACCTTC. It yields the protein CSVRALANYGYTF.

The chain uses TRBV6-1 and TRBJ1-6; D unresolved. V shed 4 bases and J shed 5 bases, with 6 bases lying between them. Germline-derived CDR1 and CDR2 are MNHNS and SASEGT. The CDR3 covers 13 residues. The CDR3 loop reads CASSGDNNSPLHF. The CDR3 DNA reads as TGTGCCAGCAGTGGTGATAATAATTCACCCCTCCACTTT.

This clonotype was detected many times. The chain carries TRBV6-6 and TRBJ1-1, with 7 nucleotides matching TRBD1. The CDR3 extends over 14 amino acids. Trimming took 6 bases from V and 1 from J; bases not matched to a gene: 5. Germline V gives CDR1 MNHNY, CDR2 SVGAGI (reference sequence). The CDR3 loop reads CASSLTGTNTEAFF. DNA of the CDR3: TGTGCCAGCAGCCTGACAGGGACGAACACTGAAGCTTTCTTT.

The chain is built from TRBV7-2 and TRBJ1-2; D gene uncertain. This CDR3 region has 14 residues. V lost 5 bases to trimming and J lost 5 bases, with 15 bases between them. In germline, CDR1 is SGHTA, CDR2 FQGNSA. CDR3 DNA sequence: TGTGCCAGCAGCCTCCGAGAGATTTCATATGGCTACACCTTC. It translates to CASSLREISYGYTF.

The rearrangement joins TRBV7-6 to TRBJ1-4, with a weak D call TRBD1 (5 bases). The CDR3 is made up of 14 amino acids. Trimming took 5 bases from V and 6 from J, leaving 13 bases between them. Germline V lookup: CDR1 SGHVS, CDR2 FNYEAQ. In DNA form, the CDR3 reads TGTGCCAGCAGCCCAGGCGGGGGGTATGAAAAACTGTTTTTT. Its translation: CASSPGGGYEKLFF.